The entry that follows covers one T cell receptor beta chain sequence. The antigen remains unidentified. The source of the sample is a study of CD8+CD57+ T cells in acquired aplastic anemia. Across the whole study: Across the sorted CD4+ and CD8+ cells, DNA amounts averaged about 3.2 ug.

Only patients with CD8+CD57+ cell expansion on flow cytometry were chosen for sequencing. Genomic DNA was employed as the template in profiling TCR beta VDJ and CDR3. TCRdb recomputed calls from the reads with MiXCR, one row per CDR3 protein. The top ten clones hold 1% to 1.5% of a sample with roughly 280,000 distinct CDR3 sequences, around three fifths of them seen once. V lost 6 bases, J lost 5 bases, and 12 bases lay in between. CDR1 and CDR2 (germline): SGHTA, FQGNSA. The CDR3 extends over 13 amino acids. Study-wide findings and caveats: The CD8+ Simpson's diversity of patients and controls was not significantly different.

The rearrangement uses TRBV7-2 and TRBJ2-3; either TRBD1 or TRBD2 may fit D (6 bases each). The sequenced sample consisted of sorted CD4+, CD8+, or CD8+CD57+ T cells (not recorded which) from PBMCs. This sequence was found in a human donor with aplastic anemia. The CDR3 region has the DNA TGTGCCAGCAGTGGGGGGCCGGGAGATACGCAGTATTTT. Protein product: CASSGGPGDTQYF.